This T cell receptor (beta chain) came from a study of blood T cell repertoires in COVID-19. Trimming pared 5 bases from V and 2 bases from J, leaving 7 bases between. The CDR3 totals 12 residues. Germline CDR1 reads MNHEY; CDR2 reads SVGEGT. The method was immunoSEQ multiplex PCR; TCRdb's version includes in-frame clones alone and lacks a portion of them. The sample records more than 300,000 clones, 70% to 90% being singletons. The TCR comes from a woman in her twenties or thirties with COVID-19, enrolled during active disease. The specimen was peripheral blood. V gene TRBV6-2 or TRBV6-3 combines with J gene TRBJ2-7; maybe TRBD1 (6 bases). The CDR3: CASSRDTYEQYF. The DNA for the CDR3 is TGTGCCAGCAGTAGGGACACCTACGAGCAGTACTTC.